This TCR beta chain was recorded in a study of cytomegalovirus exposure and HLA in healthy donors. About this clone itself: Antigen: not known. This is likely a read error, given that the CDR3 carries no conserved phenylalanine or tryptophan at its end.

Study-level results: Association of a missense DCLRE1C variant with TCR beta V- and J-gene trimming was reported in a later analysis. The study listed approximately 160 cytomegalovirus-associated TCR beta chains. With further analysis later on, most CMV-associated TCR beta chains appeared HLA-restricted.

This PCR relied on a set of 60 Vbeta primers and 13 Jbeta primers. Clones were sequenced by immunoSEQ multiplex PCR, and TCRdb holds only the in-frame ones, with some missing. The data show 100,000 to 150,000 clones, almost 80% seen once. Looked up from germline, CDR1 is MNHNY and CDR2 is SVGAGI (reference sequence). The ends were cut back, 6 bases at V and 4 bases at J, with 19 bases in the middle. This CDR3 has 15 residues. This TCR was recovered from a female donor in good health and CMV-seronegative. Input material: PBMCs. The chain recombines TRBV6-6 with TRBJ2-7; D might be TRBD1 (5 bases). The CDR3 DNA reads TGTGCCAGCAGAACAGGTCAAGGACCTATTTACGAGCAGTACCTC. Translation: CASRTGQGPIYEQYL.